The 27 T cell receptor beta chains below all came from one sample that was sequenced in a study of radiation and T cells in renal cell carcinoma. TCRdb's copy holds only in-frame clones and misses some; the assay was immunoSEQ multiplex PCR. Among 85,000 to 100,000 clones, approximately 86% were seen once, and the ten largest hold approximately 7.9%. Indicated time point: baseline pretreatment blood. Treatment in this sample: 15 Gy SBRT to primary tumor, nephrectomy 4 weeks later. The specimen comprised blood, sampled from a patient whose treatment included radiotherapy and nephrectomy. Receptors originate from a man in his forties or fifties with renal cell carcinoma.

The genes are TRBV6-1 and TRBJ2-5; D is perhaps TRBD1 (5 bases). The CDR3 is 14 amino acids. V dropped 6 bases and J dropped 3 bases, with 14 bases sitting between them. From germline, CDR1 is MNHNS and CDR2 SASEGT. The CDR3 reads CASSRNLREETQYF. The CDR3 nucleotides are TGTGCCAGCAGCAGAAATCTCAGGGAAGAGACCCAGTACTTC.

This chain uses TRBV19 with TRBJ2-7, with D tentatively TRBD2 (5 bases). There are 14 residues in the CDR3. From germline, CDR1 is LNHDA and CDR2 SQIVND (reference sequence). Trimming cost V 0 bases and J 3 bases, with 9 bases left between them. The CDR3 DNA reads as TGTGCCAGTAGTATAGATACGAGCGGCTACGAGCAGTACTTC. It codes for CASSIDTSGYEQYF.

The CDR3 nucleotides are TGTGCCAGCACCACCGGACTAGCGGGAGTTGATACGCAGTATTTT. The encoded protein is CASTTGLAGVDTQYF. The V and J genes are TRBV6-1 and TRBJ2-3; 13 bases are a match to TRBD2. V lost 7 bases and J lost 6; bases outside the gene matches: 7. Germline V gives CDR1 MNHNS, CDR2 SASEGT. This CDR3 has 15 amino acids.

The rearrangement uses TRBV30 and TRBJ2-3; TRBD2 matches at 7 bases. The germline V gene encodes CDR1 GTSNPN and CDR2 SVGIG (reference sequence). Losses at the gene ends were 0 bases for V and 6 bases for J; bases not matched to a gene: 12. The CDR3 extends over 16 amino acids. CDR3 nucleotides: TGTGCCTGGAGTGTATTCGTGACTAGCCGGAGTGATACGCAGTATTTT. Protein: CAWSVFVTSRSDTQYF.

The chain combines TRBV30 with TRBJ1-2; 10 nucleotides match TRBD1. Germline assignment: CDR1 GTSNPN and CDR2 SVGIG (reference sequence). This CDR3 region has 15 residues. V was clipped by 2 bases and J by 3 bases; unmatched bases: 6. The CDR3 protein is CAWSPGQGEYYGYTF. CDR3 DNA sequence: TGTGCCTGGAGTCCAGGACAGGGGGAATACTATGGCTACACCTTC.

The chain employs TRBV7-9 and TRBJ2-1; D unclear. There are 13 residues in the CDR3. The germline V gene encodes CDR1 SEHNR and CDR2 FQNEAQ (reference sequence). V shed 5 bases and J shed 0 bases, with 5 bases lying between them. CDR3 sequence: CASSPISYNEQFF. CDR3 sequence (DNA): TGTGCCAGCAGCCCGATCTCCTACAATGAGCAGTTCTTC.

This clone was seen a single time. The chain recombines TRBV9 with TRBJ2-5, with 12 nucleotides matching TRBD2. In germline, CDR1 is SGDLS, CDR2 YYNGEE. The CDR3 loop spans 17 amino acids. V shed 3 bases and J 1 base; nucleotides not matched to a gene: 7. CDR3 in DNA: TGTGCCAGCAGCGCCTCCTGGACTAGCGGGGTCCAAGAGACCCAGTACTTC. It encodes CASSASWTSGVQETQYF.

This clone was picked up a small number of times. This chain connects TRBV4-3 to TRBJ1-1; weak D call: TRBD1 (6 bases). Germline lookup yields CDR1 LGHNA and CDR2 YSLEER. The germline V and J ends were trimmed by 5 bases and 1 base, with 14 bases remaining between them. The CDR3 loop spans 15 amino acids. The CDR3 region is CASSWGTTGNTEAFF. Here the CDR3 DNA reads TGCGCCAGCAGCTGGGGGACAACGGGGAACACTGAAGCTTTCTTT.

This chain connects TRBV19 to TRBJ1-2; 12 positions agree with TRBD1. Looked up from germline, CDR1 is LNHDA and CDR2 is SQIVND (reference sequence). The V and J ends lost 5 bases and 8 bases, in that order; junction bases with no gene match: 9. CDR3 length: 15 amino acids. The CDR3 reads CASSPGTGGAKGYTF. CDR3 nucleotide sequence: TGTGCCAGTAGTCCCGGGACAGGGGGCGCGAAAGGCTACACCTTC.

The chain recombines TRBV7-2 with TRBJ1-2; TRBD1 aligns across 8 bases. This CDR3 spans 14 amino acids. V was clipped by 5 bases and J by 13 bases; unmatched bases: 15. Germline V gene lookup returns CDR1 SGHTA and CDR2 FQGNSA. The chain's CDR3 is CASSDQGASRPGTF. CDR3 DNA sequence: TGTGCCAGCAGCGATCAGGGGGCCTCCCGGCCGGGCACCTTC.

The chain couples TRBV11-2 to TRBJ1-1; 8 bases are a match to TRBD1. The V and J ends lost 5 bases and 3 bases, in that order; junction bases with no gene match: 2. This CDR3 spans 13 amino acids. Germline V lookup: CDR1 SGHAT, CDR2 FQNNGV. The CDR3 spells CASSQDRDTEAFF. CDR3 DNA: TGTGCCAGCAGCCAGGACAGGGACACTGAAGCTTTCTTT.

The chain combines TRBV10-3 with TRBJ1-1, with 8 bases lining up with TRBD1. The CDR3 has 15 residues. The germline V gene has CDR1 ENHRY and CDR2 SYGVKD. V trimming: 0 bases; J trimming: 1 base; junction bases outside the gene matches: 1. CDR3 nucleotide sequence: TGTGCCATCAGTGAGTCGGGACAGGCGAACACTGAAGCTTTCTTT. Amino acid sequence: CAISESGQANTEAFF.

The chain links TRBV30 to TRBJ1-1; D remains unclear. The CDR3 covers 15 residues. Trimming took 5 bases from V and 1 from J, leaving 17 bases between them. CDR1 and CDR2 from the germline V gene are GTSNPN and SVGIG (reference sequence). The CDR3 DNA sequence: TGTGCCTGGTTTCCAGAGAGTATACCGAACACTGAAGCTTTCTTT. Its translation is CAWFPESIPNTEAFF.

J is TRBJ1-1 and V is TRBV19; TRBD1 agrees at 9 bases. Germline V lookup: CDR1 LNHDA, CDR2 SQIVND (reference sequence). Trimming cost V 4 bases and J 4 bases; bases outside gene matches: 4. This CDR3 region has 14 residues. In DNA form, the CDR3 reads TGTGCCAGTAGTAAACAGGGGGCGGGCACTGAAGCTTTCTTT. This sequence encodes CASSKQGAGTEAFF.

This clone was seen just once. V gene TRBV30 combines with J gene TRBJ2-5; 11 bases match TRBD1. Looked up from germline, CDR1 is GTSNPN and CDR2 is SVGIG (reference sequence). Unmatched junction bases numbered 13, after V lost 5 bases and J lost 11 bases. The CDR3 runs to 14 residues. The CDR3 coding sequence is TGTGCCTGGCAACGTGGACAGGGGGCGCGGGAGCAGTACTTC. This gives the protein CAWQRGQGAREQYF.

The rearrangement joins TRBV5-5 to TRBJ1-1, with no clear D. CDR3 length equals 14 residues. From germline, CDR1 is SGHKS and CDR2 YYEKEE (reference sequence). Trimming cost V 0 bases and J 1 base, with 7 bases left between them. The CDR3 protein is CASSLADGNTEAFF. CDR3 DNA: TGTGCCAGCAGCTTGGCCGATGGGAACACTGAAGCTTTCTTT.

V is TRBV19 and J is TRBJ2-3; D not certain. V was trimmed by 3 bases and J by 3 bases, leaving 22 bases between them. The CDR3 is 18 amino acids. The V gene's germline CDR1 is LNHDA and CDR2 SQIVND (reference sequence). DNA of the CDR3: TGTGCCAGTAGTATTAGGAAGCTGGGTAAGGGTGGGACAGATACGCAGTATTTT. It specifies CASSIRKLGKGGTDTQYF.

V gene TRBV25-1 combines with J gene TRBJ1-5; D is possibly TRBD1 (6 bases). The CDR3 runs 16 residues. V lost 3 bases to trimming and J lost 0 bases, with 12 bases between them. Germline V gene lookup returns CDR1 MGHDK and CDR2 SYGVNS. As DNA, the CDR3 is TGTGCCAGCAGTGAGGACAGACCCTATAGCAATCAGCCCCAGCATTTT. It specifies CASSEDRPYSNQPQHF.

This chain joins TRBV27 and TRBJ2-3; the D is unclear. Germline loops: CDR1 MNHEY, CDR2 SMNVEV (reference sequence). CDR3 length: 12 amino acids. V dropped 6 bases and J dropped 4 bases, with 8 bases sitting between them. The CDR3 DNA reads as TGTGCCAGCAGGGAAAGATCAGATACGCAGTATTTT. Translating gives CASRERSDTQYF.

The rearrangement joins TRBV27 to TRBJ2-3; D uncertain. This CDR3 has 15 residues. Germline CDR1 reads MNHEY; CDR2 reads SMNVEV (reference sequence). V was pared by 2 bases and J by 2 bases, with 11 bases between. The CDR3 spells CASSLRLLYTDTQYF. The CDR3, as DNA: TGTGCCAGCAGTTTACGCCTCCTATACACAGATACGCAGTATTTT.

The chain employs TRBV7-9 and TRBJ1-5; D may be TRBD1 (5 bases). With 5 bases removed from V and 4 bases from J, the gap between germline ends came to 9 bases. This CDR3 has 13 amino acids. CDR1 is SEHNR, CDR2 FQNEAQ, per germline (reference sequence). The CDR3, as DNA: TGTGCCAGCAGCCCGACAGCAAATCAGCCCCAGCATTTT. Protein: CASSPTANQPQHF.

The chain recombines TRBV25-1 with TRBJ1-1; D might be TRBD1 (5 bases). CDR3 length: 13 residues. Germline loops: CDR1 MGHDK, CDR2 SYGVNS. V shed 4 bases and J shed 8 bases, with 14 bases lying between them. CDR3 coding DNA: TGTGCCAGCAGTGGTAGAGACAGTTCCGAAGCTTTCTTT. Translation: CASSGRDSSEAFF.

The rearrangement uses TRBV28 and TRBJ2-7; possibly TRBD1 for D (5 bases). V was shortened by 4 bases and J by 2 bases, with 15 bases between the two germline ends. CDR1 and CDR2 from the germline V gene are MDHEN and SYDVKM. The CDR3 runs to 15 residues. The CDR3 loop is CASSSDSFPAYEQYF. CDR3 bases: TGTGCCAGCAGTTCTGACAGCTTCCCCGCCTACGAGCAGTACTTC.

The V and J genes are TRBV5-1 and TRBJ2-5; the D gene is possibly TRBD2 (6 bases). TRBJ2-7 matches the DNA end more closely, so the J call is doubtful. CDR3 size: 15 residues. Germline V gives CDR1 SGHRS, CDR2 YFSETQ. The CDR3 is CASSVGLRSFYEQYF. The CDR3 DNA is TGCGCCAGCAGCGTGGGACTGAGGTCGTTTTACGAGCAGTACTTC.

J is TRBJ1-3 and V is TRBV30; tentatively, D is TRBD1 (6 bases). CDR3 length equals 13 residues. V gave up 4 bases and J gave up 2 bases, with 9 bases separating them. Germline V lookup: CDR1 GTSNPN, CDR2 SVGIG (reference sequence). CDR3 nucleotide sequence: TGTGCCTGGAACAGGGACACTGGAAACACCATATATTTT. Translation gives CAWNRDTGNTIYF. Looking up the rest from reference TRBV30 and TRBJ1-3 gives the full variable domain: SQTIHQWPATLVQPVGSPLSLECTVEGTSNPNLYWYRQAAGRGLQLLFYSVGIGQISSEVPQNLSASRPQDRQFILSSKKLLLSDSGFYLCAWNRDTGNTIYFGEGSWLTVV.

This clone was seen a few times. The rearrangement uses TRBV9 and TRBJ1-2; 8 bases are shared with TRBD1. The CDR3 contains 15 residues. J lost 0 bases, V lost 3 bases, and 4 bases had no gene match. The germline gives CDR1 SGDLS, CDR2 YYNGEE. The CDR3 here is CASSAQGVANYGYTF. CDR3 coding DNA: TGTGCCAGCAGCGCACAGGGGGTGGCTAACTATGGCTACACCTTC.

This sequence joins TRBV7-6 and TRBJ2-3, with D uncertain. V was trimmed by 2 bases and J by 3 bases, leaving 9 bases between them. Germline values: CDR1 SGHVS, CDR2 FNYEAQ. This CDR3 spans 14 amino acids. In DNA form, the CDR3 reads TGTGCCAGCAGCTTAAGTCCAGTTACAGATACGCAGTATTTT. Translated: CASSLSPVTDTQYF.